The rows below give T cell receptor beta chains drawn from one sample of a study of OX40 agonist ivuxolimab in advanced cancers. Clones were read by immunoSEQ multiplex PCR, and TCRdb kept only the in-frame ones, dropping some. The table records some 66,000 clones, around 83% of them present only once. The sample here was CD4+ or CD8+ T cells sorted from blood, taken in a trial of the OX40 agonist ivuxolimab. Receptors originate from an adult with an advanced solid tumor such as melanoma, head and neck, liver or kidney cancer. CDR3s include the opening cysteine and the closing phenylalanine or tryptophan. A D gene is named only where the DNA matches it firmly. Where a row states a size, it is once, few, many or the class of an expanded clone; other rows omit it.

. | TRBJ1-1 | . | TRBV29-1 | TGCAGCGTTTTGGTTTCGGGACCGAACACTGAAGCTTTCTTT | CSVLVSGPNTEAFF
TRBD2 | TRBJ2-3 | few | TRBV7-3 | TGTGCCAGCAGCTTAAGGCTAGCGGGAGATACGCAGTATTTT | CASSLRLAGDTQYF
TRBD2 | TRBJ2-5 | . | TRBV19 | TGTGCCAGTAGTATCGCGGGAGTCCAAGAGACCCAGTACTTC | CASSIAGVQETQYF
. | TRBJ1-2 | . | TRBV5-4 | TGTGCCAGCAGCCAAGATGCCCGGGGAGCAGGGGCGGGCTACACCTTC | CASSQDARGAGAGYTF
. | TRBJ2-3 | . | TRBV7-2 | TGTGCCAGCAGCTTAATCCAGTTCACAGATACGCAGTATTTT | CASSLIQFTDTQYF
. | TRBJ1-2 | . | TRBV6-5 | TGTGCCAGCAGTTACTCGAGTGTCGTCGGCTATGGCTACACCTTC | CASSYSSVVGYGYTF
. | TRBJ2-3 | . | TRBV11-3 | TGTGCCAGCAGCTCCCGAGCCGGGTACGGCGCAGATACGCAGTATTTT | CASSSRAGYGADTQYF
. | TRBJ1-2 | . | TRBV28 | TGTGCCAGCAGTTTAATGGGGTTTGGCTACACCTTC | CASSLMGFGYTF
TRBD1 | TRBJ1-1 | . | TRBV2 | TGTGCCAGCAGTAAAAGGCGGGGACAGGGGGGCAGCACTGAAGCTTTCTTT | CASSKRRGQGGSTEAFF
TRBD2 | TRBJ2-5 | once | TRBV19 | TGTGCCAGTAGTCCCCTATCGGCTAGCGGGCGAGAGACCCAGTACTTC | CASSPLSASGRETQYF
TRBD1 | TRBJ1-1 | . | TRBV30 | TGTGCCTGGAGGGACAGGGGGACCACTGAAGCTTTCTTT | CAWRDRGTTEAFF
. | TRBJ2-2 | . | TRBV11-3 | TGTGCCAGCAGCCGAGACTCGGTAACCGGGGAGCTGTTTTTT | CASSRDSVTGELFF
. | TRBJ2-3 | . | TRBV5-6 | TGTGCCAGCAGCTTGGGTCGGACAGATACGCAGTATTTT | CASSLGRTDTQYF
. | TRBJ1-2 | . | TRBV27 | TGTGCCAGCGGGCGTCGTAGCCAAAATAATGGCTACACCTTC | CASGRRSQNNGYTF
TRBD1 | TRBJ1-2 | few | TRBV15 | TGTGCCACCAGCAGAGATCGGGGGACAGGGGGCGTCTATGGCTACACCTTC | CATSRDRGTGGVYGYTF
. | TRBJ2-1 | once | TRBV4-2 | TGTGCCAGCAGCAAAGTCGACAACCGCCAGGACAATGAGCAGTTCTTC | CASSKVDNRQDNEQFF
. | TRBJ1-5 | . | TRBV7-8 | TGTGCCAGCAGCTTAGCTCAACTCAGGGATGATCAGCCCCAGCATTTT | CASSLAQLRDDQPQHF
TRBD1 | TRBJ1-6 | . | TRBV11-2 | TGTGCCAGCAGCTTTAACCCCGGACAGGGGGATTCACCCCTCCACTTT | CASSFNPGQGDSPLHF
TRBD2 | TRBJ2-7 | . | TRBV7-2 | TGTGCCAGCAGCTTACTAGCGGGAGCTATGGACGAGCAGTACTTC | CASSLLAGAMDEQYF
. | TRBJ2-4 | . | TRBV7-9 | TGTGCCAGCACCGTCAGGTCCGAAAACATTCAGTACTTC | CASTVRSENIQYF
TRBD1 | TRBJ1-6 | . | TRBV6-5 | TGTGCCAGCAGTTCCTCCGGGACAGGGCGGCCCCTCCACTTT | CASSSSGTGRPLHF
. | TRBJ2-5 | . | TRBV2 | TGTGCCAGCAGTCCACGAATAGCAGGGCAAGAGACCCAGTACTTC | CASSPRIAGQETQYF
. | TRBJ1-4 | . | TRBV25-1 | TGTGCCAGCAGTGGGGGGGCAGAGAATGAAAAACTGTTTTTT | CASSGGAENEKLFF
. | TRBJ2-1 | . | TRBV7-9 | TGTGCCAGCAGCTTAGGACTTGACCCAAATGAGCAGTTCTTC | CASSLGLDPNEQFF
. | TRBJ2-1 | once | TRBV15 | TGTGCCACCAGCAGAGGCCCAGGGACCGGCAGCTCCTACAATGAGCAGTTCTTC | CATSRGPGTGSSYNEQFF
TRBD1 | TRBJ2-1 | . | TRBV4-2 | TGTGCCAGCAGCCAAGATCGAGGAGAGGGGGCTAGGAATGAGCAGTTCTTC | CASSQDRGEGARNEQFF
TRBD2 | TRBJ2-5 | . | TRBV5-1 | TGCGCCAGCAGCCTGGGACTAGCGGCCCAAGAGACCCAGTACTTC | CASSLGLAAQETQYF
. | TRBJ2-1 | . | TRBV28 | TGTGCCAGCAGTTTCGGCCAACCGTCGGATGAGCAGTTCTTC | CASSFGQPSDEQFF
TRBD1 | TRBJ2-7 | . | TRBV7-2 | TGTGCCAGCAGCTTAGAAATGGCGACAGGGTTCGAGCAGTACTTC | CASSLEMATGFEQYF
. | TRBJ2-2 | . | TRBV5-1 | TGCGCCAGCAGCTCCCTAGGAGTGGCCTCCGGGGAGCTGTTTTTT | CASSSLGVASGELFF
. | TRBJ2-3 | . | TRBV6-5 | TGTGCCAGCAACGATGCGGACTGGCACACAGATACGCAGTATTTT | CASNDADWHTDTQYF
TRBD1 | TRBJ1-2 | . | TRBV6-5 | TGTGCCAGCAGACCCGGGACAGGGGTCATTGGCTACACCTTC | CASRPGTGVIGYTF
TRBD2 | TRBJ2-1 | . | TRBV19 | TGTGCCAGTAGTACGCGGACTAGCGGGATAGATGAGCAGTTCTTC | CASSTRTSGIDEQFF
. | TRBJ1-3 | once | TRBV5-4 | TGTGCCAGCAGCTTGGAGGGGACCTCTGGAAACACCATATATTTT | CASSLEGTSGNTIYF
. | TRBJ2-1 | . | TRBV5-8 | TGTGCCAGCAGCTGGGGATTAGCGCGGGAGCAGTTCTTC | CASSWGLAREQFF
. | TRBJ1-3 | . | TRBV5-1 | TGCGCCAGCAGCGGAGGAAACACCATATATTTT | CASSGGNTIYF
TRBD1 | TRBJ2-7 | . | TRBV7-2 | TGTGCCAGCAGCTTGATTCCGGGACAGGGGGCTGAGGACGAGCAGTACTTC | CASSLIPGQGAEDEQYF
TRBD1 | TRBJ2-7 | . | TRBV30 | TGTGCCTGGAGTGAGGGGGCCTCCTACGAGCAGTACTTC | CAWSEGASYEQYF
. | TRBJ2-1 | few | TRBV5-1 | TGCGCCAGCAGCTTGAGGGCGGCCTACAATGAGCAGTTCTTC | CASSLRAAYNEQFF
TRBD2 | TRBJ2-7 | . | TRBV9 | TGTGCCAGCAGCGTAGGACCAATAACTAGCGGGTCCTACGAGCAGTACTTC | CASSVGPITSGSYEQYF
TRBD2 | TRBJ2-7 | . | TRBV18 | TGTGCCAGCTCACCACCGGTTGTAGCGGGATTTAGATACGAGCAGTACTTC | CASSPPVVAGFRYEQYF
TRBD2 | TRBJ2-5 | once | TRBV5-1 | TGCGCCAGCATCGGGGGGGAGACCCAGTACTTC | CASIGGETQYF
. | TRBJ1-2 | . | TRBV28 | TGTGCCAGCAGTCTAGGACAGTGGAACCGTGGGGGTGGCTACACCTTC | CASSLGQWNRGGGYTF
TRBD2 | TRBJ2-1 | . | TRBV7-9 | TGTGCCAGCAGCTTTCTAGCGGGAGGCCTCTACAATGAGCAGTTCTTC | CASSFLAGGLYNEQFF
TRBD1 | TRBJ2-2 | few | TRBV10-3 | TGTGCCACCACTACAGGGGCCGTGGGCCCCTCCAGAAACACCGGGGAGCTGTTTTTT | CATTTGAVGPSRNTGELFF
. | TRBJ2-7 | . | TRBV28 | TGTGCCAGCAGGACAAGACCCCCCGGTTACGAGCAGTACTTC | CASRTRPPGYEQYF
TRBD1 | TRBJ2-7 | . | TRBV7-8 | TGTGCCAGCAGCATGGGACAGAGAAGCTACGAGCAGTACTTC | CASSMGQRSYEQYF
. | TRBJ2-1 | . | TRBV19 | TGTGCCAGTAGTATGATGGCAGGGACTCTCAATGAGCAGTTCTTC | CASSMMAGTLNEQFF
. | TRBJ1-5 | . | TRBV2 | TGTGCCGCTGGGCCAGAGGTCAATCAGCCCCAGCATTTT | CAAGPEVNQPQHF
TRBD1 | TRBJ1-2 | . | TRBV7-2 | TGTGCCAGCAGCTCCCGGACAGGGCAGGGGGGCTACACCTTC | CASSSRTGQGGYTF
TRBD2 | TRBJ2-5 | . | TRBV15 | TGTGCCACCAGCCGGAGACTAGCGGGAGGGGGGGAGACCCAGTACTTC | CATSRRLAGGGETQYF
. | TRBJ2-7 | . | TRBV5-1 | TGCGCCAGCAGCTTGGACGGAAACTACGAGCAGTACTTC | CASSLDGNYEQYF
TRBD1 | TRBJ2-1 | . | TRBV19 | TGTGCCAGTAGTATAACAGGGGCTCCTGAGCAGTTCTTC | CASSITGAPEQFF
. | TRBJ2-6 | . | TRBV5-1 | TGCGCCAGCAGCCCCGGTGGGACTGGGGCCAACGTCCTGACTTTC | CASSPGGTGANVLTF
. | TRBJ2-5 | . | TRBV19 | TGTGCCAGTAGTATAGATTCCAGGGTCGTAGAGACCCAGTACTTC | CASSIDSRVVETQYF